This T cell receptor (beta chain) stems from a study of radiation and T cells in renal cell carcinoma (TCRdb year 2020). As for the study more broadly: Samples were obtained from a clinical trial, in which 15 Gy stereotactic body radiation therapy was delivered to primary renal cell carcinomas and nephrectomy was performed 4 weeks later. A total of under 60 samples underwent TCR beta sequencing, made up of about 26 tumors and roughly 27 peripheral blood samples. Across all 50 or so samples, 4,016,671 unique CDR3 nucleotide sequences, encoding 2.5 million to 3 million unique CDR3 amino acid sequences, were identified.

Broad study findings and their caveats: Effects of radiation dose or scheduling on the TCR repertoire could not be addressed with the single-armed trial design. Top tumor clonotypes rose in blood from baseline to 2 weeks post-radiation, then contracted by 4 weeks, suggesting transient expansion of tumor-resident clones. Tracking of blood repertoire dynamics stopped at approximately four weeks after treatment, with no follow-up past that point. No pretreatment tumor biopsies were available, so the baseline intratumoral presence of clonotypes could not be determined.

Per the publication, the time point label means: baseline pretreatment blood. The intended sense of this specimen's treatment or condition label: 15 Gy SBRT to primary tumor, nephrectomy 4 weeks later. Serial peripheral blood from radiation-treated patients was sampled at baseline, 2 weeks and 4 weeks after SBRT to track tumor-enriched clonotypes. All patients had renal cell carcinoma with clear cell pathology. The QIAamp DNA Blood Mini Kit (Qiagen) was used to prepare genomic DNA for TCR sequencing. Only samples passing all quality control checks were included in the analyses. TCR beta libraries were generated from genomic DNA with the immunoSEQ kit, following the manufacturer's recommendations. Library preparation used a first multiplex PCR with proprietary primers, then a second PCR adding unique barcodes, with bead cleanups after each round. Each sample batch included a kit-provided positive control reaction and a negative control reaction. The final libraries were assessed on an Agilent 4200 TapeStation D1000 ScreenTape, pooled by volume, and quantified by qPCR. Sequencing was performed on an Illumina NextSeq500 using a MidOutput 150-cycle cartridge, with 156 Read1 cycles, 15 Index1 cycles, and the kit custom primers. The pooled library was loaded at 0.8 to 1 pM, and roughly 18% PhiX control was spiked in. Per the source publication's procedure: Vendor-processed data were analyzed in R, and a clonotype was defined as all T cells sharing the same CDR3 nucleotide sequence. For clone abundance analyses, frequencies were normalized to the 10,000 most abundant clones in each sample. Public T cell clones, averaging fewer than five per sample, were removed before analysis. A difference in abundance of at least 32-fold between compartments was used to define tumor-enriched and baseline blood-enriched clonotypes. A beta-binomial differential abundance model was used to identify clonotypes that were expanded or contracted between blood time points. Similarity between tumor and blood repertoires was quantified using the Baroni-Urbani and Buser coefficient, and groups were compared with two-tailed Wilcoxon tests in R. TCRdb mirrors the immuneACCESS table, restricted to in-frame sequences. Some clones are absent from its copies; in checked studies, under half trace to an unresolved V gene, and the reason for the others is unknown. V, J and clone size derive from that table, while D and trimming were established from the DNA sequence. This sample is represented by around 140,000 clones; about 88% of them were singletons. The top ten hold roughly 4% of the sample.

Notes on this clone: Its antigen is unknown. Qualities for individual bases were not recorded, and no much larger clone is one base off.

CDR3 length: 12 amino acids, cysteine to phenylalanine. The sequence is cut down to CDR3 DNA, 36 bases in frame from base 1. Based on the germline V gene, the CDR1 and CDR2 sequences are MNHNS and SASEGT. Trimming takes 2 bases from V and 7 bases from J, and the germline ends sit 8 bases apart. This TCR was recovered from a woman in her seventies with renal cell carcinoma. The chain is made from TRBV6-1 and TRBJ1-2; a weak D assignment points to TRBD1 (5 bases agree). Sequencing used blood, obtained from a patient whose treatment included radiotherapy and nephrectomy. For the CDR3, the sequence is CASSERDVGYTF. The DNA sequence reads TGTGCCAGCAGTGAAAGGGACGTTGGCTACACCTTC.